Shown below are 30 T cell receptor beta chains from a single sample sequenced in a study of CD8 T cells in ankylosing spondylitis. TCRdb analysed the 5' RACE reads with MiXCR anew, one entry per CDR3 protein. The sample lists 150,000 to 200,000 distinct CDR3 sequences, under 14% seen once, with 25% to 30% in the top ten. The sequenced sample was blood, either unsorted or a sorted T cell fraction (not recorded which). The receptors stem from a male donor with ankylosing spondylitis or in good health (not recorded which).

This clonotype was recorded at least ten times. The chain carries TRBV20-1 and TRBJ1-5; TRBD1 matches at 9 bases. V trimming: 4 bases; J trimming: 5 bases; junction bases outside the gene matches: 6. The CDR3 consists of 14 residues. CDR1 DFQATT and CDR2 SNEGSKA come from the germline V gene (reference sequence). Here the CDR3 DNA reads TGCAGTGCTAACTACAGGGGGCTGGATCAGCCCCAGCATTTT. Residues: CSANYRGLDQPQHF.

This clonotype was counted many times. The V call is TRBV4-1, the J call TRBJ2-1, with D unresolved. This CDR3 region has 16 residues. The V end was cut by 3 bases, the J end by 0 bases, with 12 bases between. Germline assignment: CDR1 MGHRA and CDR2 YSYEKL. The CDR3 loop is CASSHLDVISYNEQFF. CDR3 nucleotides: TGCGCCAGCAGCCACTTGGACGTAATCTCCTACAATGAGCAGTTCTTC.

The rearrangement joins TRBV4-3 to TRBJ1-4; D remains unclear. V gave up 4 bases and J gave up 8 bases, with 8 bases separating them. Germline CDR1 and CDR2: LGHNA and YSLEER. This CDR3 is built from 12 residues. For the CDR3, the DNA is TGCGCCAGCAGCCGCCGGAGGGAAAAACTGTTTTTT. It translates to CASSRRREKLFF.

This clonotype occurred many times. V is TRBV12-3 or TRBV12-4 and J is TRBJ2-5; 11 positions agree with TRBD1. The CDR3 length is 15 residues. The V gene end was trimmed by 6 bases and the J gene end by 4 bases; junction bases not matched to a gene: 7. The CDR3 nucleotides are TGTGCCAGCAGCCAGGACAGGGGGCTTCGAGAGACCCAGTACTTC. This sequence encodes CASSQDRGLRETQYF.

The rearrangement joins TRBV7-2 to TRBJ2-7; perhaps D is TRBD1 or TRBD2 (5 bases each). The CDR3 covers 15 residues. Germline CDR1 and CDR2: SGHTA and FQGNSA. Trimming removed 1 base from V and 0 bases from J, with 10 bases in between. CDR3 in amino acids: CASSLVWGSSYEQYF. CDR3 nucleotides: TGTGCCAGCAGCTTAGTGTGGGGGAGCTCCTACGAGCAGTACTTC.

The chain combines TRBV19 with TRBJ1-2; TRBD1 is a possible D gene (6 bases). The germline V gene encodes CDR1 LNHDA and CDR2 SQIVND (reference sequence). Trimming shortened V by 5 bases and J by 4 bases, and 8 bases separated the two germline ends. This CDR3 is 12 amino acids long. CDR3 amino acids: CASSPGAYGYTF. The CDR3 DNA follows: TGTGCCAGTAGTCCGGGGGCCTATGGCTACACCTTC.

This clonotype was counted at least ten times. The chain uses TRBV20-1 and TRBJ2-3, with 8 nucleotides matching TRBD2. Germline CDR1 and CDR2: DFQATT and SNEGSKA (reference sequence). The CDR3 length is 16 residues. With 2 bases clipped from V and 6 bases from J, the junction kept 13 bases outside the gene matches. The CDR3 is CSARLPAGGFRDTQYF. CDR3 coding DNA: TGCAGTGCTAGACTCCCCGCGGGGGGCTTTAGGGATACGCAGTATTTT.

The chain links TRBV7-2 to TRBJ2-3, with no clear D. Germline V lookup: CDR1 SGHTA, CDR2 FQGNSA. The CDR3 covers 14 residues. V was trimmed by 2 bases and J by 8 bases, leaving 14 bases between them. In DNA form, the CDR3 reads TGTGCCAGCAGCTTACCGCATGTACGAACTACGCAGTATTTT. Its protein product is CASSLPHVRTTQYF.

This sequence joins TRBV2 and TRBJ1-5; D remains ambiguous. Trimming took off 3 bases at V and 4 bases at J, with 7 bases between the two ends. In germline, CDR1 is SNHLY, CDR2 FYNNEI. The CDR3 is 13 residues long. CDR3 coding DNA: TGTGCCAGCAGTGACCCTCAGAATCAGCCCCAGCATTTT. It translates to CASSDPQNQPQHF.

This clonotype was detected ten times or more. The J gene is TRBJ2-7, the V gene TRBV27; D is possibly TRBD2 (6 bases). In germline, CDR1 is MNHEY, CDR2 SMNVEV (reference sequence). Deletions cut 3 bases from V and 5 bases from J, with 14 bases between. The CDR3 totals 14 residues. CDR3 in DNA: TGTGCCAGCAGTTTTAGGCGGAGGGCTCACGAGCAGTACTTC. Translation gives CASSFRRRAHEQYF.

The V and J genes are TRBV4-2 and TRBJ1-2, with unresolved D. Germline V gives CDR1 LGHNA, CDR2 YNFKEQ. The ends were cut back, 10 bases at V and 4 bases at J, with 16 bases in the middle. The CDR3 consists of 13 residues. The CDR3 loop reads CAMSPGDGYGYTF. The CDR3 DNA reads TGTGCCATGAGCCCCGGCGACGGCTATGGCTACACCTTC.

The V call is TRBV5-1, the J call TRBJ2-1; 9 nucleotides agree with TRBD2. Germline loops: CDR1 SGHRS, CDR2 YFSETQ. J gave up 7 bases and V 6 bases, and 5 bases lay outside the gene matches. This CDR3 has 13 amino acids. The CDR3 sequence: CASTAGGKNEQFF. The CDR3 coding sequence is TGCGCCAGCACGGCGGGAGGGAAAAATGAGCAGTTCTTC.

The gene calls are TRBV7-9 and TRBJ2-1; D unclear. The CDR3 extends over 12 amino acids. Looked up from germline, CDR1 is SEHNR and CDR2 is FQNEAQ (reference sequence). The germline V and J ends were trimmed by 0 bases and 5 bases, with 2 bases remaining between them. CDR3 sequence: CASSLANNEQFF. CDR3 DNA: TGTGCCAGCAGCTTAGCGAACAATGAGCAGTTCTTC.

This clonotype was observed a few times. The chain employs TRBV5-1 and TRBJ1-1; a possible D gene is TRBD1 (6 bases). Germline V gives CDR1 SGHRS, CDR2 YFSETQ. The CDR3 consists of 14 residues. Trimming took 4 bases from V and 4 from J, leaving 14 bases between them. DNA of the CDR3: TGCGCCAGCAGCCCGGACGCCAGGGGCACTGAAGCTTTCTTT. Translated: CASSPDARGTEAFF. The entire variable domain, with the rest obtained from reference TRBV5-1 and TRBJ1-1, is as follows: KAGVTQTPRYLIKTRGQQVTLSCSPISGHRSVSWYQQTPGQGLQFLFEYFSETQRNKGNFPGRFSGRQFSNSRSEMNVSTLELGDSALYLCASSPDARGTEAFFGQGTRLTVV.

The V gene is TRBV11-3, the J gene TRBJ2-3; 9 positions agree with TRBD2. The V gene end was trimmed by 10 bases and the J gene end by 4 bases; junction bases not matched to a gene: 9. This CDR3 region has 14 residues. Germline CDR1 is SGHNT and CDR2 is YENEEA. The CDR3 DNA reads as TGTGCCACCGGGGGCGGGGGGGCCGCAGATACGCAGTATTTT. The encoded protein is CATGGGGAADTQYF.

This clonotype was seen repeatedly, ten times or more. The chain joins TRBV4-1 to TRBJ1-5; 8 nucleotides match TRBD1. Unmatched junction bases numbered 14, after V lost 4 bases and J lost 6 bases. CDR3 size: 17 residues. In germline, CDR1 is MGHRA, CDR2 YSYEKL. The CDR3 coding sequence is TGCGCCAGCAGCCCCGGACAGGGACTCGCGGCAGGTCAGCCCCAGCATTTT. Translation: CASSPGQGLAAGQPQHF.

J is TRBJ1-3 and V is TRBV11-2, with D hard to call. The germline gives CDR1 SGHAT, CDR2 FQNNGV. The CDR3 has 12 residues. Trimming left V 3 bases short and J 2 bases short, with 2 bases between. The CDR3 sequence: CASSFTGNTIYF. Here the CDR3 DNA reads TGTGCCAGCAGCTTCACTGGAAACACCATATATTTT.

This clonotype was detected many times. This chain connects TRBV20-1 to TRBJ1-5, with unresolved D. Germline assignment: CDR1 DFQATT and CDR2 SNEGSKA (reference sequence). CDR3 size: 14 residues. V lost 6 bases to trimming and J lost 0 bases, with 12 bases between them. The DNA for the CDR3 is TGCAGTGCGCCACAGAGAGATAGCAATCAGCCCCAGCATTTT. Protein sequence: CSAPQRDSNQPQHF.

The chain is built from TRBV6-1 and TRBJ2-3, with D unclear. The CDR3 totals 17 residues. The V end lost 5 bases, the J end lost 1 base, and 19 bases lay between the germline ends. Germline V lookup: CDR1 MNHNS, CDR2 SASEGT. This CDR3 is CASSTSQDARGTDTQYF. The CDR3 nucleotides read TGTGCCAGCAGTACCAGTCAGGACGCCCGGGGCACAGATACGCAGTATTTT.

CDR3 DNA: TGTGCCAGCAGTTACCAGGGACAGGGGCCATATGGCTACACCTTC. Translated, it gives CASSYQGQGPYGYTF. The chain is built from TRBV6-5 and TRBJ1-2; 10 nucleotides line up with TRBD1. The CDR3 runs to 15 residues. The V gene's germline CDR1 is MNHEY and CDR2 SVGAGI. V lost 2 bases and J lost 5; bases outside the gene matches: 5.

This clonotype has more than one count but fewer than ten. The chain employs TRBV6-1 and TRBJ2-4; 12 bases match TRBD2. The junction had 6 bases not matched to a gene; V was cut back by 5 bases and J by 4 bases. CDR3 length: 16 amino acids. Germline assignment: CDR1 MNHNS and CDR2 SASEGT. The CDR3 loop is CASSNLAGGPKNIQYF. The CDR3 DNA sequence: TGTGCCAGCAGTAATCTAGCGGGGGGGCCAAAAAACATTCAGTACTTC.

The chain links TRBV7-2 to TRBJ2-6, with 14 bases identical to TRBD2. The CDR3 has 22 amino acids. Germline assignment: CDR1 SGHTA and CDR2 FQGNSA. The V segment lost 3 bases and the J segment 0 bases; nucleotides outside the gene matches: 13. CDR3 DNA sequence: TGTGCCAGCAGCTTTGGAAGGGATACGGGACTAGCGGGAGACTCTGGGGCCAACGTCCTGACTTTC. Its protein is CASSFGRDTGLAGDSGANVLTF.

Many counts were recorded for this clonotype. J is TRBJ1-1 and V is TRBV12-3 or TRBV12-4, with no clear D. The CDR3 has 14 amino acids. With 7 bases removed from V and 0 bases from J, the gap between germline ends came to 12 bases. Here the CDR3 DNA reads TGTGCCAGCATACTAGGGTTCATGAACACTGAAGCTTTCTTT. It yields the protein CASILGFMNTEAFF.

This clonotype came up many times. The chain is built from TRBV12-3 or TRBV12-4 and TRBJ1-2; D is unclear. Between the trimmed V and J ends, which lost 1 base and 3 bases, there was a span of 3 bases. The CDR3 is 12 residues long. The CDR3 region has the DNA TGTGCCAGCAGTTTAGTCCACTATGGCTACACCTTC. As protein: CASSLVHYGYTF.

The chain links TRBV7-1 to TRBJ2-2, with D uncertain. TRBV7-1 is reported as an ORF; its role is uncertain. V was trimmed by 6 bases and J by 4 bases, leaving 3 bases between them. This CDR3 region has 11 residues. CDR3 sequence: CASSPTGELFF. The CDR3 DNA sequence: TGTGCCAGCAGTCCCACCGGGGAGCTGTTTTTT.

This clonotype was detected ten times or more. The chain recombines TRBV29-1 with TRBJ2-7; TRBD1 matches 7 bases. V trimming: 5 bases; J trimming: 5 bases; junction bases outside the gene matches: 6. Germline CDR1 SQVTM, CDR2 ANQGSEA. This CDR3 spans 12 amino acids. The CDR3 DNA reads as TGCAGCGTTCACCTAGGGGGCGACGAGCAGTACTTC. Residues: CSVHLGGDEQYF.

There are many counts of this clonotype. The CDR3: CATSDILTGDTQYF. The CDR3 DNA follows: TGTGCCACCAGTGATATCCTGACTGGAGATACGCAGTATTTT. This rearrangement joins TRBV24-1 to TRBJ2-3, with D hard to call. CDR1 and CDR2 (germline): KGHDR, SFDVKD. Deletions cut 3 bases from V and 5 bases from J, with 11 bases between. The CDR3 length is 14 residues.

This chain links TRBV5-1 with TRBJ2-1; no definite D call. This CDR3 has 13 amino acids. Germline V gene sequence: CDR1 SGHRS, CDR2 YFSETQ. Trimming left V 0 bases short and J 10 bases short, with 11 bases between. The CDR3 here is CASSLEALGEQFF. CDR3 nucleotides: TGCGCCAGCAGCTTGGAGGCCTTGGGAGAGCAGTTCTTC.

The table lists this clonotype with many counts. CDR3 nucleotides: TGCGCCAGCAGCTTCTCACAGGGGAACACTGAAGCTTTCTTT. The encoded protein is CASSFSQGNTEAFF. The genes are TRBV5-1 and TRBJ1-1, with a possible D match to TRBD1 (6 bases). CDR1 and CDR2 from the germline V gene are SGHRS and YFSETQ. V was cut by 2 bases and J by 1 base, with 9 bases left in between. This CDR3 region has 14 residues.

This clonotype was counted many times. The CDR3 DNA sequence: TGCGCCAGCAGTGGGGACTACTCCTACGAGCAGTACTTC. Its translation is CASSGDYSYEQYF. This chain uses TRBV5-1 with TRBJ2-7, with 7 bases fitting TRBD2. CDR1 and CDR2 (germline): SGHRS, YFSETQ. The CDR3 contains 13 residues. Trimming at V came to 5 bases and at J to 0 bases, leaving 2 bases not matched to a gene.